The 10 T cell receptor beta chains in this list originate from one sample, sequenced in a study of regulatory T cells in long-lasting Graves disease. Assembly of TCR beta libraries relied on iRepertoire HTBI primers together with Arm-PCR of CDR3 regions. TCRdb processed the multiplex PCR reads anew with MiXCR; each CDR3 protein has one entry. The data show more than 450,000 distinct CDR3 sequences, approximately 12% seen once. The time point here: newly diagnosed GD, antithyroid drugs for less than 3 months. Following extraction of RNA from PBMCs, that RNA was used to make the TCR library. The sample was also linked to a second study, of T cells in Graves' hyperthyroidism and ophthalmopathy.

The sample in question was peripheral blood mononuclear cells (PBMCs), obtained at new diagnosis, from a patient treated with antithyroid drugs. The origin of the receptors is a woman in her 30s with Graves disease.

There are a few counts of this clonotype. The V gene is TRBV6-1, the J gene TRBJ1-5; TRBD1 is a possible D gene (5 bases). V was clipped by 6 bases and J by 0 bases, with 12 bases between them. CDR1 is MNHNS and CDR2 is SASEGT in the germline V gene. This CDR3 spans 15 amino acids. The CDR3 protein is CASRLTENSNQPQHF. CDR3 coding DNA: TGTGCCAGCAGATTGACAGAGAATAGCAATCAGCCCCAGCATTTT.

This clonotype was recorded at least ten times. The chain is built from TRBV7-9 and TRBJ1-1; TRBD1 agrees at 7 bases. Trimming removed 4 bases from V and 5 bases from J; junction bases left unmatched: 7. Germline assignment: CDR1 SEHNR and CDR2 FQNEAQ (reference sequence). The CDR3 has 14 residues. This CDR3 reads CASSYRGGGTEAFF. The CDR3 nucleotides read TGTGCCAGCAGCTACAGGGGAGGAGGAACTGAAGCTTTCTTT.

At least ten counts were recorded for this clonotype. The rearrangement uses TRBV28 and TRBJ2-7; maybe TRBD1 (5 bases). Per germline, CDR1 MDHEN and CDR2 SYDVKM. The CDR3 totals 14 residues. V was clipped by 3 bases and J by 3 bases, with 12 bases between them. The CDR3 DNA reads as TGTGCCAGCAGTTTTTCCGGCAGGGACTACGAGCAGTACTTC. Translating gives CASSFSGRDYEQYF.

This clonotype was counted at least ten times. The V gene is TRBV19, the J gene TRBJ2-3; 10 nucleotides line up with TRBD2. Per germline, CDR1 LNHDA and CDR2 SQIVND (reference sequence). The CDR3 has 16 residues. With 5 bases clipped from V and 0 bases from J, the junction kept 5 bases outside the gene matches. CDR3 bases: TGTGCCAGTAGTGATAGGACTAGCGGAAGCACAGATACGCAGTATTTT. Translated, it gives CASSDRTSGSTDTQYF.

This clonotype occurred a few times. The gene calls are TRBV19 and TRBJ1-2, with D tentatively TRBD1 (6 bases). The germline CDR1 and CDR2 sequences are LNHDA and SQIVND (reference sequence). The CDR3 covers 14 residues. V was trimmed by 5 bases and J by 4 bases, leaving 14 bases between them. As DNA, the CDR3 is TGTGCCAGTAGTTTCCACAGGGAAACCTATGGCTACACCTTC. Translation: CASSFHRETYGYTF.

CDR3 in amino acids: CASSPRGSSYNSPLHF. The CDR3 DNA reads as TGTGCCAGCAGTCCCAGGGGGAGCTCCTATAATTCACCCCTCCACTTT. This chain connects TRBV12-3 or TRBV12-4 to TRBJ1-6; 7 bases line up with TRBD1. The CDR3 has 16 amino acids. Trimming at V came to 5 bases and at J to 0 bases, leaving 4 bases not matched to a gene.

The rearrangement joins TRBV7-2 to TRBJ1-2; 8 bases agree with TRBD1. The germline V gene encodes CDR1 SGHTA and CDR2 FQGNSA. The V and J ends lost 5 bases and 8 bases, in that order; junction bases with no gene match: 16. The CDR3 loop spans 16 amino acids. CDR3 in amino acids: CASSQDTWAGGGGYTF. CDR3 bases: TGTGCCAGCAGCCAAGATACCTGGGCAGGGGGCGGGGGCTACACCTTC. The full variable domain, its missing parts supplied by reference TRBV7-2 and TRBJ1-2, is GAGVSQSPSNKVTEKGKDVELRCDPISGHTALYWYRQSLGQGLEFLIYFQGNSAPDKSGLPSDRFSAERTGGSVSTLTIQRTQQEDSAVYLCASSQDTWAGGGGYTFGSGTRLTVV.

There are many counts of this clonotype. V gene TRBV19 combines with J gene TRBJ1-2, with 11 positions matching TRBD1. Germline V lookup: CDR1 LNHDA, CDR2 SQIVND (reference sequence). After removal of 6 bases from V and 4 bases from J, the junction contained 7 bases not matched to a gene. This CDR3 spans 15 amino acids. The CDR3 region has the DNA TGTGCCAGTAGATGGACAGGGGGCGCAAGCTATGGCTACACCTTC. It translates to CASRWTGGASYGYTF.

This clonotype has at least ten counts. The V call is TRBV29-1, the J call TRBJ2-7, with 9 bases lining up with TRBD1. V trimming: 7 bases; J trimming: 6 bases; junction bases outside the gene matches: 7. Germline CDR1 reads SQVTM; CDR2 reads ANQGSEA. This CDR3 has 12 amino acids. The CDR3 here is CSAGDRAGEQYF. CDR3 in DNA: TGCAGCGCAGGGGACAGGGCAGGCGAGCAGTACTTC.

This clonotype was found many times. One end of the junction varies from germline; a read error may be responsible. The rearrangement joins TRBV5-1 to TRBJ2-3; TRBD2 matches 7 bases. Germline V gene data show CDR1 as SGHRS and CDR2 as YFSETQ. The CDR3 loop spans 13 amino acids. The CDR3 region has the DNA TGTGCCAGCAGCCTAGGGACTACGTATACGCAGTATTTT. Translation gives CASSLGTTYTQYF.